This TCR beta chain comes out of a study of cytomegalovirus exposure and HLA in healthy donors. About this clone itself: Antigen specificity is unknown.

Profiling relied on immunoSEQ multiplex PCR, and the TCRdb table lists in-frame clones only, not all of them. The sample consists of about 71,000 clones, over 85% of them appearing once. V shed 6 bases and J shed 0 bases, with 9 bases lying between them. The CDR3 extends over 13 amino acids. From germline, CDR1 is MDHEN and CDR2 SYDVKM. General study findings and limits: Per published reports, the classifier diagnosed cytomegalovirus status with high specificity and sensitivity. Among TCR sequences, most were rare, though some public TCRs appeared in many donors.

This TCR came from a man younger than 35 in good health and CMV-seropositive. Sequencing used PBMCs. The chain recombines TRBV28 with TRBJ2-7; the D gene is possibly TRBD2 (6 bases). CDR3 sequence reads: CASRGTVSYEQYF. CDR3 sequence (DNA): TGTGCCAGCAGGGGGACTGTCTCCTACGAGCAGTACTTC.